These T cell receptor beta chains were read from a single sample in a study of cytotoxic CD8 clonotypes in ibrutinib-treated CLL. The repertoire was sequenced with immunoSEQ multiplex PCR; TCRdb's copy has only in-frame clones and lacks some. The repertoire holds some 150,000 clones, approximately 80% seen once, with about 7.4% in the top ten. Sequenced material: PBMCs, taken after 36 months of ibrutinib treatment. These receptors came from a human donor with chronic lymphocytic leukemia. Both conserved end residues are part of each CDR3.

j_gene | v_gene | CDR3aa
TRBJ1-2 | TRBV7-8 | CASSARIGGGYGYTF
TRBJ1-4 | TRBV10-1 | CASSAGTENEKLFF
TRBJ1-5 | TRBV2 | CASSGGQGIQPQHF
TRBJ2-1 | TRBV30 | CAWSMVAGVNEQFF
TRBJ1-1 | TRBV7-9 | CASSFGLWDTEAFF
TRBJ2-5 | TRBV9 | CASSVDETQYF
TRBJ2-3 | TRBV6-5 | CASTLGGGSTDTQYF
TRBJ1-1 | TRBV10-2 | CASTDQYTEAFF
TRBJ2-3 | TRBV18 | CASSTRGFTDTQYF
TRBJ2-1 | TRBV18 | CASSPERLAGAEQFF
TRBJ1-1 | TRBV10-3 | CAIRPAQGSLGTEAFF
TRBJ2-3 | TRBV21-1 | CASSSRGRTTDTQYF
TRBJ1-2 | TRBV4-1 | CASSPYFPGQANYGYTF
TRBJ1-5 | TRBV11-2 | CASSAWTGVGQPQHF
TRBJ1-5 | TRBV6-1 | CASKFRVSNQPQHF
TRBJ2-1 | TRBV10-2 | CASSESVFGQFF
TRBJ1-1 | TRBV29-1 | CSVVEGRTFF
TRBJ1-3 | TRBV25-1 | CASRGPYLGNTIYF
TRBJ2-3 | TRBV6-1 | CASSDPMAGGLVDTQYF
TRBJ2-7 | TRBV25-1 | CASGEQVKGSYEQYF
TRBJ1-2 | TRBV4-1 | CASSPSRDSYGYTF
TRBJ2-7 | TRBV4-3 | CASSQVSSVSLTYEQYF
TRBJ2-5 | TRBV5-1 | CASSPQVDTETQYF
TRBJ2-2 | TRBV6-4 | CASRVSAPGTGELFF
TRBJ1-4 | TRBV4-1 | CASSQWGGAQGKLFF
TRBJ2-5 | TRBV18 | CASSPGDVETQYF
TRBJ2-1 | TRBV7-8 | CASSLVVMRNEQFF
TRBJ2-3 | TRBV2 | CASTDSGLAGADTQYF
TRBJ2-1 | TRBV6-1 | CASRGGTVFF
TRBJ2-7 | TRBV10-3 | CAISEAGGGYEQYF
TRBJ2-7 | TRBV13 | CASSLGTARREQYF
TRBJ2-7 | TRBV2 | CASSEPREGSYEQYF
TRBJ1-1 | TRBV7-8 | CASSMGRLNTEAFF
TRBJ2-7 | TRBV5-1 | CASSLSSYEQYF
TRBJ2-7 | TRBV2 | CASSEAGRTGGYEQYF
TRBJ2-5 | TRBV9 | CASSEGVAQETQYF
TRBJ2-7 | TRBV6-5 | CASSLRQSGGSEQYF
TRBJ1-2 | TRBV5-1 | CASSLDGTGFGYTF
TRBJ1-2 | TRBV4-1 | CASREEGTGYTF
TRBJ1-1 | TRBV7-8 | CASRPDRVRPEAFF
TRBJ1-5 | TRBV6-1 | CASSPYRGLQPQHF
TRBJ1-5 | TRBV30 | CAWSRDRVINNQPQHF
TRBJ1-2 | TRBV19 | CASSIGGEPYTF
TRBJ1-2 | TRBV4-2 | CASSQELLGRVNYGYTF
TRBJ1-2 | TRBV9 | CASSDVPGQGPYGYTF
TRBJ2-5 | TRBV10-3 | CAISGGDYLRQETQYF
TRBJ1-2 | TRBV18 | CASSQDSTSNYGYTF
TRBJ1-4 | TRBV7-9 | CASSLTGGLFF
TRBJ2-3 | TRBV13 | CASSPGPSGTARTDTQYF
TRBJ1-2 | TRBV29-1 | CSVGQKDYGYTF
TRBJ1-5 | TRBV7-8 | CASSLGQGQNQPQHF